The rows below give T cell receptor beta chains drawn from one sample of a study of blood T cell repertoires in COVID-19. Sequencing was performed with immunoSEQ multiplex PCR; in TCRdb, only in-frame clones are kept and a portion is missing. The sample lists approximately 180,000 clones; 82% were seen once. The sample consisted of peripheral blood. The receptors here all came from a woman aged 70-85 years with acute or convalescent COVID-19. CDR3s include the opening cysteine and the closing phenylalanine or tryptophan. The order of the fields is J gene, D gene, clone size, V gene, CDR3 protein, CDR3 DNA. A D gene is named only where the DNA matches it firmly. Not all rows give a size; the values are once, few, many and, for expanded clones, a class.

TRBJ2-5,TRBD1,-,TRBV5-4,CASSWRQGQGETQYF,TGTGCCAGCAGCTGGAGACAGGGCCAGGGAGAGACCCAGTACTTC
TRBJ2-6,-,-,TRBV30,CAWSVLNSGANVLTF,TGTGCCTGGAGTGTACTAAACTCTGGGGCCAACGTCCTGACTTTC
TRBJ2-4,TRBD1,-,TRBV4-2,CASSQVSRDRGDKNIQYF,TGTGCCAGCAGCCAAGTGTCTAGGGACAGGGGAGACAAAAACATTCAGTACTTC
TRBJ2-3,-,-,TRBV7-2,CASSLRPYSGGRTDTQYF,TGTGCCAGCAGCTTACGCCCTTATTCCGGAGGGCGCACAGATACGCAGTATTTT
TRBJ1-5,-,-,TRBV7-9,CASSPAGGNQPQHF,TGTGCCAGCAGCCCCGCAGGGGGCAATCAGCCCCAGCATTTT
TRBJ1-5,TRBD1,-,TRBV4-2,CASSPTGDSNQPQHF,TGTGCCAGCAGTCCGACAGGGGATAGCAATCAGCCCCAGCATTTT
TRBJ2-5,TRBD2,once,TRBV3-1/TRBV3-2,CASSTRTSKETQYF,TGTGCCAGCAGCACCCGGACTAGCAAAGAGACCCAGTACTTC
TRBJ1-3,-,few,TRBV10-3,CAIRAGPLSSGNTIYF,TGTGCCATCAGGGCGGGACCGCTGAGCTCTGGAAACACCATATATTTT
TRBJ1-1,-,-,TRBV15,CATSYATVGRGTEAFF,TGTGCCACCAGCTACGCGACGGTTGGGAGAGGCACTGAAGCTTTCTTT
TRBJ1-3,-,-,TRBV7-2,CATKERRSGNTIYF,TGTGCCACGAAGGAGCGCCGCTCTGGAAACACCATATATTTT
TRBJ1-6,-,-,TRBV6-5,CASSSGDANSPLHF,TGTGCCAGCAGTTCGGGGGACGCTAATTCACCCCTCCACTTT
TRBJ2-3,-,once,TRBV24-1,CATSGGLRLDTQYF,TGTGCCACCAGTGGCGGACTCCGTCTGGATACGCAGTATTTT
TRBJ1-2,-,few,TRBV4-3,CASSQAGGGFMNGYTF,TGCGCCAGCAGCCAAGCGGGAGGGGGTTTTATGAATGGCTACACCTTC
TRBJ2-2,-,-,TRBV10-1,CASSTNTGELFF,TGCGCCAGCAGTACTAACACCGGGGAGCTGTTTTTT
TRBJ1-6,TRBD1,few,TRBV3-1/TRBV3-2,CASSQVQGDSPLHF,TGTGCCAGCAGCCAAGTCCAGGGGGATTCACCCCTCCACTTT
TRBJ2-3,TRBD2,-,TRBV11-3,CASSLDSSGPDTQYF,TGTGCCAGCAGCTTAGATTCTAGCGGGCCCGATACGCAGTATTTT
TRBJ2-1,TRBD2,-,TRBV2,CASRLLAGGSPNEQFF,TGTGCCAGCAGGTTACTAGCGGGAGGGTCCCCCAATGAGCAGTTCTTC
TRBJ1-1,TRBD1,-,TRBV30,CAWSVLGGAWTEAFF,TGTGCCTGGAGTGTCCTAGGGGGCGCTTGGACTGAAGCTTTCTTT
TRBJ2-1,-,few,TRBV4-1,CASMIQESSYNEQFF,TGCGCCAGCATGATACAGGAAAGCTCCTACAATGAGCAGTTCTTC
TRBJ1-6,-,-,TRBV14,CASSHGGTNNSPLHF,TGTGCCAGCAGCCACGGAGGGACGAATAATTCACCCCTCCACTTT
TRBJ1-6,-,once,TRBV7-9,CASTGGNFYNSPLHF,TGTGCCAGCACCGGAGGGAATTTCTATAATTCACCCCTCCACTTT
TRBJ1-5,TRBD1,once,TRBV2,CASSGTGGWQPQHF,TGTGCCAGCAGTGGGACAGGGGGCTGGCAGCCCCAGCATTTT
TRBJ1-1,TRBD1,-,TRBV7-2,CASSSSRDREAFF,TGTGCCAGCAGCTCCTCCCGGGACAGGGAAGCTTTCTTT
TRBJ1-2,TRBD1,-,TRBV9,CASSVALTGGSSYGYTF,TGTGCCAGCAGCGTAGCTCTGACAGGGGGCTCCTCCTATGGCTACACCTTC
TRBJ1-2,-,once,TRBV3-1/TRBV3-2,CASSQDLLQVGGYTF,TGTGCCAGCAGCCAAGATCTCCTCCAGGTCGGTGGCTACACCTTC
TRBJ1-2,-,-,TRBV27,CASSLQGANYGYTF,TGTGCCAGCAGTTTGCAGGGTGCTAACTATGGCTACACCTTC
TRBJ2-1,TRBD2,-,TRBV11-2,CASSLLRGGRYNEQFF,TGTGCCAGCAGCCTCTTGCGGGGGGGCCGGTACAATGAGCAGTTCTTC
TRBJ1-2,-,-,TRBV10-3,CAINNRILNYGYTF,TGTGCCATCAACAACAGGATATTGAACTATGGCTACACCTTC
TRBJ1-4,TRBD1,-,TRBV5-6,CASSWGTGNEKLFF,TGTGCCAGCAGCTGGGGGACAGGGAATGAAAAACTGTTTTTT
TRBJ2-5,TRBD2,-,TRBV4-2,CASSQALAGGRETQYF,TGTGCCAGCAGCCAAGCACTAGCGGGAGGTAGAGAGACCCAGTACTTC
TRBJ2-2,-,-,TRBV7-8,CASSFSQGTGELFF,TGTGCCAGCAGCTTTAGCCAGGGCACCGGGGAGCTGTTTTTT
TRBJ2-4,TRBD1,-,TRBV5-8,CASSAHRGLGNIQYF,TGTGCCAGCAGCGCACACAGGGGGCTCGGGAACATTCAGTACTTC
TRBJ1-2,-,-,TRBV20-1,CSASQDGPGGYTF,TGCAGTGCTAGTCAGGACGGACCGGGGGGCTACACCTTC
TRBJ2-1,-,-,TRBV19,CASSIDHGQTNEQFF,TGTGCCAGTAGTATAGATCACGGACAGACCAATGAGCAGTTCTTC
TRBJ2-7,TRBD1,once,TRBV29-1,CSVSTGFAYEQYF,TGCAGCGTCTCGACAGGGTTCGCCTACGAGCAGTACTTC
TRBJ1-1,-,-,TRBV28,CASRSTEAFF,TGTGCCAGTCGGAGCACTGAAGCTTTCTTT
TRBJ2-7,-,-,TRBV24-1,CATSDRTGVYEQYF,TGTGCCACCAGTGACAGGACGGGAGTCTACGAGCAGTACTTC